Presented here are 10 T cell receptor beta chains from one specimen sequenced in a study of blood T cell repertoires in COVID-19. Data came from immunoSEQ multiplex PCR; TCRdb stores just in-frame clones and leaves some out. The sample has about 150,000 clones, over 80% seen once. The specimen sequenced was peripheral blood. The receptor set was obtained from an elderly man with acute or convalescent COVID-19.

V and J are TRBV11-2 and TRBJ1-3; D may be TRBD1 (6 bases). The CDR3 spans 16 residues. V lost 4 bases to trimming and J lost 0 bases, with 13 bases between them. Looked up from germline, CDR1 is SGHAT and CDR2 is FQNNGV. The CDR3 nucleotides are TGTGCCAGCAGCTACGGACAGACCATCTCTGGAAACACCATATATTTT. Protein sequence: CASSYGQTISGNTIYF.

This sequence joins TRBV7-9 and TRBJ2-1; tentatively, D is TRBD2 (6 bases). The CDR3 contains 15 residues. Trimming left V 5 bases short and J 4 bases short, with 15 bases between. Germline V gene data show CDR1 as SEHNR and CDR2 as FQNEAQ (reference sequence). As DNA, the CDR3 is TGTGCCAGCAGCCCAGGACTAAGGGCGTACAATGAGCAGTTCTTC. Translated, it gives CASSPGLRAYNEQFF.

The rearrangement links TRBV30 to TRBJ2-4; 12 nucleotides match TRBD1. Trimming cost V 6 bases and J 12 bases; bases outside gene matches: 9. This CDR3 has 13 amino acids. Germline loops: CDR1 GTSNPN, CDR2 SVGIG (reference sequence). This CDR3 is CACQPGQGAGQYF. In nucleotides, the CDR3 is TGTGCCTGTCAGCCGGGACAGGGGGCCGGTCAGTACTTC.

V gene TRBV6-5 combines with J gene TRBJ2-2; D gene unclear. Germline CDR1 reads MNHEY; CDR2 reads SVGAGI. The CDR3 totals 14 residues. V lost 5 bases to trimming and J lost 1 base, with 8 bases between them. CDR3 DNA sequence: TGTGCCAGCAGTAATCAGATGAACACCGGGGAGCTGTTTTTT. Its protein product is CASSNQMNTGELFF.

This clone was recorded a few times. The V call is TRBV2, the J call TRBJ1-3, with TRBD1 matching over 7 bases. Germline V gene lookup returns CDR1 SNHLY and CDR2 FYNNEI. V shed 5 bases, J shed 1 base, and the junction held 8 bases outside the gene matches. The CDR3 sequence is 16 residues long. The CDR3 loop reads CASSSRGRGSGNTIYF. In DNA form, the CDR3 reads TGTGCCAGCAGTTCGAGGGGGCGCGGGTCTGGAAACACCATATATTTT.

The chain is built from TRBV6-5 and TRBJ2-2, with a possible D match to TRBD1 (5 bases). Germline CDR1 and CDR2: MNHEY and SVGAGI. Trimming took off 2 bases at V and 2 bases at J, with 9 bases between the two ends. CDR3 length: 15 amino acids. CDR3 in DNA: TGTGCCAGCAGTTACAGGGGCCAAAACACCGGGGAGCTGTTTTTT. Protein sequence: CASSYRGQNTGELFF.

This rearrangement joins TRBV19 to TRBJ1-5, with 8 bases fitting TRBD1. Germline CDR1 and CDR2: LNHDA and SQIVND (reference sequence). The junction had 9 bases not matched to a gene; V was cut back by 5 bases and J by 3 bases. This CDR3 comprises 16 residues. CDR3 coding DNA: TGTGCCAGTAGTTCATCCGGGACAGGAACCAATCAGCCCCAGCATTTT. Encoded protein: CASSSSGTGTNQPQHF.

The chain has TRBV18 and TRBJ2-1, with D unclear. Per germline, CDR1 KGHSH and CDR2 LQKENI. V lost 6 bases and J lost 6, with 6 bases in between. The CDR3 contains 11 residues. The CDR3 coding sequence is TGTGCCAGCTCCCTGCGCAATGAGCAGTTCTTC. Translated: CASSLRNEQFF.

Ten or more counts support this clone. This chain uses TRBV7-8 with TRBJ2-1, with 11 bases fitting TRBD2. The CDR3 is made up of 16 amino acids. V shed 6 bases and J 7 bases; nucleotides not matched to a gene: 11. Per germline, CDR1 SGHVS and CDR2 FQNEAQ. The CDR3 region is CASSTLAGGPMNEQFF. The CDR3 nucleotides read TGTGCCAGCAGTACTCTAGCGGGGGGCCCTATGAATGAGCAGTTCTTC.

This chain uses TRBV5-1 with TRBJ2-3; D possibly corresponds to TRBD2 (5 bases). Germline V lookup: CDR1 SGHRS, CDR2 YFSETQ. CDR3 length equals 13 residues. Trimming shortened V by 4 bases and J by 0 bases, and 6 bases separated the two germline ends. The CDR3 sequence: CASSDYSTDTQYF. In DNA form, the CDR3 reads TGCGCCAGCAGCGACTACAGCACAGATACGCAGTATTTT. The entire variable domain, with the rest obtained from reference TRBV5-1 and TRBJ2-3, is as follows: KAGVTQTPRYLIKTRGQQVTLSCSPISGHRSVSWYQQTPGQGLQFLFEYFSETQRNKGNFPGRFSGRQFSNSRSEMNVSTLELGDSALYLCASSDYSTDTQYFGPGTRLTVL.